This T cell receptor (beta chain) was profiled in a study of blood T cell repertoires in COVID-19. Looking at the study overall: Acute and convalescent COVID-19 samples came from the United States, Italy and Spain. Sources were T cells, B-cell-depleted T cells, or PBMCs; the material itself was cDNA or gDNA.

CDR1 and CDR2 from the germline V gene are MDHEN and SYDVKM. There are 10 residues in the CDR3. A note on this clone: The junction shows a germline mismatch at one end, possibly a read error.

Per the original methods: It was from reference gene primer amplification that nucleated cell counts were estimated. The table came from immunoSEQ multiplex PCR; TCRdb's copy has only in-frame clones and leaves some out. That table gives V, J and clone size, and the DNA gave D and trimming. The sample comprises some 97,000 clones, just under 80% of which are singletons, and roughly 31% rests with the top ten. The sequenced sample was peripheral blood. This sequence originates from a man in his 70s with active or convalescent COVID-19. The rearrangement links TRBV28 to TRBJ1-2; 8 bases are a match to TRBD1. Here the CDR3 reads CASSRGQVSF. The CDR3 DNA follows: TGTGCCAGCAGCCGGGGACAGGTCTCCTTC.